Below are 21 T cell receptor beta chains sequenced from a single sample in a study of blood T cell repertoires in COVID-19 (dated by TCRdb to 2018 to 2021). Libraries were made using the immunoSEQ multiplex PCR assay. TCRdb carries this immuneACCESS record with in-frame sequences only. Its versions omit some clonotypes, under half of them owing to an unresolved V gene in the studies checked, with the rest unexplained. Recorded for this sample are around 280,000 clones; about nine tenths of them occurred a single time. The ten largest account for 2% to 2.5% of the sample. Sequencing used peripheral blood. These receptors were taken from a woman aged 45-60 years who had recovered from COVID-19.

V and J are TRBV30 and TRBJ1-2, with D unclear. V shed 2 bases and J shed 1 base, with 8 bases lying between them. Germline V CDR1 and CDR2: GTSNPN, SVGIG (reference sequence). CDR3 size: 13 residues. The CDR3 reads CAWSTGNNYGYTF. CDR3 sequence (DNA): TGTGCCTGGAGTACGGGAAATAACTATGGCTACACCTTC. Together with reference TRBV30 and TRBJ1-2, the CDR3 gives the full variable domain: SQTIHQWPATLVQPVGSPLSLECTVEGTSNPNLYWYRQAAGRGLQLLFYSVGIGQISSEVPQNLSASRPQDRQFILSSKKLLLSDSGFYLCAWSTGNNYGYTFGSGTRLTVV.

The chain links TRBV10-3 to TRBJ2-7, with 7 positions matching TRBD2. The CDR3 sequence is 16 residues long. The germline CDR1 and CDR2 sequences are ENHRY and SYGVKD. Trimming took 0 bases from V and 6 from J; bases not matched to a gene: 11. The CDR3 sequence is CAISESSGRVRGEQYF. Here the CDR3 DNA reads TGTGCCATCAGTGAGTCATCGGGGAGGGTTCGGGGCGAGCAGTACTTC.

The rearrangement uses TRBV14 and TRBJ1-2; D is ambiguous. Germline V gene data show CDR1 as SGHDN and CDR2 as FVKESK. The CDR3 spans 13 residues. The germline V and J ends were trimmed by 0 bases and 6 bases, with 8 bases remaining between them. CDR3: CASSQDLANGYTF. In DNA form, the CDR3 reads TGTGCCAGCAGCCAAGATTTGGCAAATGGCTACACCTTC.

The chain is built from TRBV4-1 and TRBJ1-1; possibly TRBD1 for D (5 bases). The CDR3 sequence is 18 residues long. CDR1 and CDR2 from the germline V gene are MGHRA and YSYEKL. Trimming took 4 bases from V and 5 from J, leaving 26 bases between them. CDR3 residues: CASSPVQIGGIGGTEAFF. CDR3 DNA: TGCGCCAGCAGCCCGGTTCAAATTGGGGGGATAGGCGGTACTGAAGCTTTCTTT.

This chain uses TRBV3-1 (or the pseudogene TRBV3-2) with TRBJ1-1, with TRBD1 matching 7 bases. Per the germline V gene, CDR1 is LGHDT and CDR2 is YNNKEL (reference sequence). CDR3 length: 14 amino acids. The junction had 5 bases not matched to a gene; V was cut back by 4 bases and J by 3 bases. The CDR3 loop reads CASSPTGAHTEAFF. CDR3 nucleotide sequence: TGTGCCAGCAGCCCAACAGGGGCGCACACTGAAGCTTTCTTT.

The V call is TRBV11-2, the J call TRBJ2-3; weak D call: TRBD1 (5 bases). Looked up from germline, CDR1 is SGHAT and CDR2 is FQNNGV. With 1 base removed from V and 5 bases from J, the gap between germline ends came to 13 bases. The length of the CDR3 is 15 residues. DNA of the CDR3: TGTGCCAGCAGCTTAGGGTCAGGGATGGGAGATACGCAGTATTTT. Protein product: CASSLGSGMGDTQYF.

V usage is TRBV18 and J usage is TRBJ2-1; perhaps TRBD2 as D (5 bases). V lost 2 bases, J lost 2 bases, and 10 bases lay in between. Germline CDR1 is KGHSH and CDR2 is LQKENI. The CDR3 spans 15 residues. Here the CDR3 DNA reads TGTGCCAGCTCACCAGGGCTAGCCCCCTACAATGAGCAGTTCTTC. The encoded protein is CASSPGLAPYNEQFF. The full variable domain, in which reference TRBV18 and TRBJ2-1 provide the parts outside the CDR3, is NAGVMQNPRHLVRRRGQEARLRCSPMKGHSHVYWYRQLPEEGLKFMVYLQKENIIDESGMPKERFSAEFPKEGPSILRIQQVVRGDSAAYFCASSPGLAPYNEQFFGPGTRLTVL.

The chain uses TRBV7-6 and TRBJ1-1; 12 nucleotides agree with TRBD1. The CDR3 runs to 16 residues. CDR1 and CDR2 (germline): SGHVS, FNYEAQ. V trimming: 3 bases; J trimming: 1 base; junction bases outside the gene matches: 3. The CDR3 DNA sequence: TGTGCCAGCAGCTTGACGGGACAGGGGGCGAACACTGAAGCTTTCTTT. This codes for CASSLTGQGANTEAFF. Together with reference TRBV7-6 and TRBJ1-1, the CDR3 gives the full variable domain: GAGVSQSPRYKVTKRGQDVALRCDPISGHVSLYWYRQALGQGPEFLTYFNYEAQQDKSGLPNDRFSAERPEGSISTLTIQRTEQRDSAMYRCASSLTGQGANTEAFFGQGTRLTVV.

This clone was picked up a small number of times. The V gene is TRBV7-8, the J gene TRBJ2-1; 7 bases map to TRBD2. The CDR3 is 15 residues long. CDR1 is SGHVS, CDR2 FQNEAQ, per germline. V lost 2 bases and J lost 5; bases outside the gene matches: 6. The CDR3 sequence: CASSLREGRNNEQFF. DNA for the CDR3: TGTGCCAGCAGCTTAAGGGAGGGCCGCAACAATGAGCAGTTCTTC.

The gene calls are TRBV28 and TRBJ2-7; TRBD1 matches 7 bases. Germline loops: CDR1 MDHEN, CDR2 SYDVKM. The CDR3 is made up of 15 amino acids. Unmatched junction bases numbered 8, after V lost 6 bases and J lost 0 bases. In nucleotides, the CDR3 is TGTGCCAGCAGGCTGAGACAGGGAAGCTCCTACGAGCAGTACTTC. Translated: CASRLRQGSSYEQYF.

V is TRBV9 and J is TRBJ1-2; D possibly corresponds to TRBD1 (6 bases). The V and J ends lost 1 base and 4 bases respectively, with 14 bases between them. The CDR3 runs 15 residues. Germline assignment: CDR1 SGDLS and CDR2 YYNGEE. CDR3 protein: CASSVTPGASYGYTF. CDR3 DNA sequence: TGTGCCAGCAGCGTAACCCCAGGGGCCAGCTATGGCTACACCTTC.

The chain joins TRBV6-2 or TRBV6-3 to TRBJ2-1, with TRBD2 matching 9 bases. V was clipped by 2 bases and J by 5 bases; unmatched bases: 10. The CDR3 is 17 residues long. Germline V gene lookup returns CDR1 MNHEY and CDR2 SVGEGT. The CDR3 sequence: CASSYLVRGRANNEQFF. CDR3 coding DNA: TGTGCCAGCAGTTACCTCGTCCGCGGGAGGGCTAACAATGAGCAGTTCTTC.

The chain recombines TRBV7-8 with TRBJ1-1, with D possibly TRBD1 on 6 matching bases. Germline CDR1 SGHVS, CDR2 FQNEAQ. The CDR3 consists of 15 residues. V gave up 7 bases and J gave up 4 bases, with 19 bases separating them. CDR3 loop: CASTLGGAGTTEAFF. The CDR3 DNA reads TGTGCCAGCACCCTGGGGGGGGCGGGGACCACTGAAGCTTTCTTT.

The DNA of the CDR3 is TGTGCCAGCAGCCCGAGTTTAGGACAGGGAAAAACTGAAGCTTTCTTT. Translation: CASSPSLGQGKTEAFF. V gene TRBV5-5 combines with J gene TRBJ1-1; TRBD1 matches 8 bases. Trimming removed 4 bases from V and 5 bases from J; junction bases left unmatched: 13. CDR1 and CDR2 from the germline V gene are SGHKS and YYEKEE (reference sequence). This CDR3 contains 16 residues. Filled out from reference TRBV5-5 and TRBJ1-1, the complete variable domain reads DAGVTQSPTHLIKTRGQQVTLRCSPISGHKSVSWYQQVLGQGPQFIFQYYEKEERGRGNFPDRFSARQFPNYSSELNVNALLLGDSALYLCASSPSLGQGKTEAFFGQGTRLTVV.

The J gene is TRBJ2-7, the V gene TRBV4-3; D gene unclear. Germline CDR1 LGHNA, CDR2 YSLEER. The CDR3 contains 14 residues. The V end was cut by 0 bases, the J end by 2 bases, with 8 bases between. The CDR3 reads CASSQDYPAYEQYF. The CDR3 coding sequence is TGCGCCAGCAGCCAAGATTATCCCGCCTACGAGCAGTACTTC.

This clone was observed a single time. The CDR3 protein is CAWSARFTRGYTF. CDR3 DNA sequence: TGTGCCTGGAGTGCTCGGTTCACGCGGGGCTACACCTTC. J is TRBJ1-2 and V is TRBV30, with D uncertain. CDR1 GTSNPN and CDR2 SVGIG come from the germline V gene (reference sequence). Trimming removed 1 base from V and 8 bases from J, with 14 bases in between. The CDR3 covers 13 residues.

This clone showed up just once. The V call is TRBV5-1, the J call TRBJ1-2, with 7 positions matching TRBD1. The CDR3 spans 17 residues. The V gene's germline CDR1 is SGHRS and CDR2 YFSETQ. V trimming: 7 bases; J trimming: 5 bases; junction bases outside the gene matches: 20. Written as DNA, the CDR3 is TGCGCCAGCTATCCCGGACCCAGCAAAGGGGGCCGGTATGGCTACACCTTC. This gives the protein CASYPGPSKGGRYGYTF. Using reference TRBV5-1 and TRBJ1-2 for the parts outside the CDR3, the full variable domain is KAGVTQTPRYLIKTRGQQVTLSCSPISGHRSVSWYQQTPGQGLQFLFEYFSETQRNKGNFPGRFSGRQFSNSRSEMNVSTLELGDSALYLCASYPGPSKGGRYGYTFGSGTRLTVV.

The V gene is TRBV4-2, the J gene TRBJ1-2, with unresolved D. The CDR3 spans 14 residues. The V end was cut by 1 base, the J end by 0 bases, with 6 bases between. Germline V lookup: CDR1 LGHNA, CDR2 YNFKEQ. The CDR3 coding sequence is TGTGCCAGCAGCCAAGGGACTTCTAACTATGGCTACACCTTC. Its protein is CASSQGTSNYGYTF.

This clone has more than one count but fewer than ten. The J gene is TRBJ1-2, the V gene TRBV27; the match to TRBD1 covers 8 bases. CDR3 size: 18 residues. Germline lookup yields CDR1 MNHEY and CDR2 SMNVEV (reference sequence). V lost 5 bases, J lost 5 bases, and 19 bases stayed unmatched. The CDR3 sequence: CASSGIRGQDTNIYGYTF. The CDR3 DNA reads TGTGCCAGCAGTGGGATTAGGGGACAGGACACTAACATTTATGGCTACACCTTC.

The J gene is TRBJ1-2, the V gene TRBV18; no clear D. V gave up 3 bases and J gave up 4 bases, with 18 bases separating them. This CDR3 comprises 16 residues. Germline CDR1 is KGHSH and CDR2 is LQKENI. The CDR3 sequence: CASSPIASQVTYGYTF. Written as DNA, the CDR3 is TGTGCCAGCTCACCGATTGCTAGCCAGGTCACCTATGGCTACACCTTC.

This chain uses TRBV3-1 (or the pseudogene TRBV3-2) with TRBJ1-4; D not certain. The V end lost 11 bases, the J end lost 8 bases, and 15 bases lay between the germline ends. Germline CDR1 LGHDT, CDR2 YNNKEL (reference sequence). The CDR3 is made up of 12 amino acids. CDR3 sequence reads: CAVQTPGEKLFF. The CDR3 nucleotides are TGTGCCGTACAAACCCCGGGGGAAAAACTGTTTTTT.